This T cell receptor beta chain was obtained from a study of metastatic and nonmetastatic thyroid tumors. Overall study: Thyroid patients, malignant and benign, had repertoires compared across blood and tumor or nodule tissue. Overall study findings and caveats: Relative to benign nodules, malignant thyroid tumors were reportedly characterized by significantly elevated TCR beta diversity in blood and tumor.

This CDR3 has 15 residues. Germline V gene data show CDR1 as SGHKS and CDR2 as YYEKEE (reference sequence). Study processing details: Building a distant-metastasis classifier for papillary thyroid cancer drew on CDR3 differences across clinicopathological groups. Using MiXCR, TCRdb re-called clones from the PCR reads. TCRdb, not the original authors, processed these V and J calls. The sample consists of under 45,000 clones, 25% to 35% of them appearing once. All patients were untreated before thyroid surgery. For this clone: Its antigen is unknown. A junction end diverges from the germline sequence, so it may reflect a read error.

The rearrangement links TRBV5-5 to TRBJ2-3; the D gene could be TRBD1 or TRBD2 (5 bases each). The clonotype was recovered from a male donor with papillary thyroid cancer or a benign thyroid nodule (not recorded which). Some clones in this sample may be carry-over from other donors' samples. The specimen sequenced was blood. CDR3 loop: CAISFLGEHTDTQYF. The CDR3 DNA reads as TGTGCCATCAGCTTTCTGGGGGAACACACAGATACGCAGTATTTT.